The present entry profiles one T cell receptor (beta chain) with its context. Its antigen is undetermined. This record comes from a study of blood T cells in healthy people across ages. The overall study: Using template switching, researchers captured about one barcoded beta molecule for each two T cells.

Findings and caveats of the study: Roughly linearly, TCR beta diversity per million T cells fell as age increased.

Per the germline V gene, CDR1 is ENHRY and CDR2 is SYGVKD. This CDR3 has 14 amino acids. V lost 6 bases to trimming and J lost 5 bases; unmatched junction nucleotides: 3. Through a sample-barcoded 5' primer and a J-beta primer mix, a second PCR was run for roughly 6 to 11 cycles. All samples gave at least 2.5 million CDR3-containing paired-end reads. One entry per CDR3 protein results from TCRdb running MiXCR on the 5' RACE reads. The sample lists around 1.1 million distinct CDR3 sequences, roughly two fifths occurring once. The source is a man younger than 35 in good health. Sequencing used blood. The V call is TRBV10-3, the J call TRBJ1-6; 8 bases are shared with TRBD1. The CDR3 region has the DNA TGTGCCATCAGCACAGGGGGTCATAATTCACCCCTCCACTTT. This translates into CAISTGGHNSPLHF.